This T cell receptor (beta chain) is from a study of blood T cell repertoires in COVID-19. Looking at the study overall: The study drew acute and convalescent COVID-19 samples from the United States, Italy and Spain. Sources were T cells, B-cell-depleted T cells, or PBMCs; the material itself was cDNA or gDNA.

Per the study methods: Nucleated cell number was recorded as an estimate derived from reference gene primer amplification. Here immunoSEQ multiplex PCR was the method, and the copy in TCRdb shows in-frame clones only, minus some. V, J and clone size are taken as reported in that table, and D and trimming were inferred from the DNA itself. The sample has roughly 79,000 clones; roughly 89% are singletons. V was pared by 0 bases and J by 3 bases, with 10 bases of the junction left unmatched. Germline V lookup: CDR1 SGHAT, CDR2 FQNNGV. The CDR3 length is 18 residues. The chain links TRBV11-2 to TRBJ2-1, with TRBD1 matching 8 bases. The sequencing input was peripheral blood. This clonotype was sampled from a woman aged 45 to 65 with acute or convalescent COVID-19. The DNA of the CDR3 is TGTGCCAGCAGCTTAGACAGGGGGCACTCTCCAGGCTACAATGAGCAGTTCTTC. It specifies CASSLDRGHSPGYNEQFF. Full variable domain (rest looked up from reference TRBV11-2 and TRBJ2-1): EAGVAQSPRYKIIEKRQSVAFWCNPISGHATLYWYQQILGQGPKLLIQFQNNGVVDDSQLPKDRFSAERLKGVDSTLKIQPAKLEDSAVYLCASSLDRGHSPGYNEQFFGPGTRLTVL.